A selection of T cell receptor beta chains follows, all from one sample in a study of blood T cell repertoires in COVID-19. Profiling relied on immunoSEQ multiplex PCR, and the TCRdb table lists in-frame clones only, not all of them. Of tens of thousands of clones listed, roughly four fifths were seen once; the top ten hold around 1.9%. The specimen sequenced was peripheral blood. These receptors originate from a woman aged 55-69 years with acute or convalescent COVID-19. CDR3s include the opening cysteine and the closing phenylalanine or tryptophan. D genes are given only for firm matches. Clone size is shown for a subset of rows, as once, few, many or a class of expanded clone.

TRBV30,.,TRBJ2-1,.,TGTGCCTGGAGTCCTCTGGGCGGGACCTACAATGAGCAGTTCTTC,CAWSPLGGTYNEQFF
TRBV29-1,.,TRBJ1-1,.,TGCAGCGTGAACAGGGCATATGGGAACACTGAAGCTTTCTTT,CSVNRAYGNTEAFF
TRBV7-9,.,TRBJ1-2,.,TGTGCCAGCAGCTTATTCGCCGGGGGGGCCTATGGCTACACCTTC,CASSLFAGGAYGYTF
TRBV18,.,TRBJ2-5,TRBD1,TGTGCCAGCTCACCGGGACAGCAAGAGACCCAGTACTTC,CASSPGQQETQYF
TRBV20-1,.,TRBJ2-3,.,TGCAGTGAAAAAAAGGGGGATACGCAGTATTTT,CSEKKGDTQYF
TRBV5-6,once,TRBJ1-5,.,TGTGCCAGCAGCTTGGGGGAGGGGGGCCCAAAGCATTTT,CASSLGEGGPKHF
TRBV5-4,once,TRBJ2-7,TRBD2,TGTGCCAGCAGCCCGAAGTCGGGACTAGCGGGACTTGAGCAGTACTTC,CASSPKSGLAGLEQYF
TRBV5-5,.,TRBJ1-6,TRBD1,TGTGCCAGCAGCACTGGGACAGGCAATTCACCCCTCCACTTT,CASSTGTGNSPLHF
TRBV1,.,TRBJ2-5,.,TGCACCAGCAGCCCCCGCCGGGGGAGGGAGACCCAGTACTTC,CTSSPRRGRETQYF
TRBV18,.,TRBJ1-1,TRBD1,TGTGCCAGCTCACTAAACCGACAGGGCGGGGCTGAAGCTTTCTTT,CASSLNRQGGAEAFF
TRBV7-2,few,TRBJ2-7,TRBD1,TGTGCCAGCAGCTCAGATACCGGGACAGGGAGGAACTACGAGCAGTACTTC,CASSSDTGTGRNYEQYF
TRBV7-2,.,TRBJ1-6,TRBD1,TGTGCCAGCAGCGTCGGACAGGGCTCCTATAATTCACCCCTCCACTTT,CASSVGQGSYNSPLHF
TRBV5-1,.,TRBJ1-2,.,TGCGCCAGCAGCCTGGGACCCGAGGGTGGCTACACCTTC,CASSLGPEGGYTF
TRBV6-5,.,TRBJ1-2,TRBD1,TGTGCCAGCCTTTTTTGGGGACAGGCCAATGGCTACACCTTC,CASLFWGQANGYTF
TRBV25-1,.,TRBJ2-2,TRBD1,TGTGCCAGCAGTTCCGGGACAGGAAGCACCGGGGAGCTGTTTTTT,CASSSGTGSTGELFF
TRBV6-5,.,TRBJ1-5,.,TGTGCCAGCAGACTGTATGGGGGGGGCAATCAGCCCCAGCATTTT,CASRLYGGGNQPQHF
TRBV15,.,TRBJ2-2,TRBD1,TGTGCCACCAGCAAGGACAGGGCGTCGAGCACCGGGGAGCTGTTTTTT,CATSKDRASSTGELFF
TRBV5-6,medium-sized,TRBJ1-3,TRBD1,TGTGCCAGCAGCTTGGAAGGACAGGGTTCCTCTGGAAACACCATATATTTT,CASSLEGQGSSGNTIYF
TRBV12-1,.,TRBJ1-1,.,TGTGCCCAAGGGGGTATGACGACCATGAACACTGAAGCTTTCTTT,CAQGGMTTMNTEAFF
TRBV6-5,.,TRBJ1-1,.,TGTGCCAGCAGTTACTCATCGGGGTCTGAAGCTTTCTTT,CASSYSSGSEAFF
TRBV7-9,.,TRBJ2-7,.,TGTGCCAGCAGTAGAGAAACGGACGGAGGCTCACCCTACGAGCAGTACTTC,CASSRETDGGSPYEQYF
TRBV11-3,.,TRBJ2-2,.,TGTGCCAGCAGCTTTAGAGGGGGATTCAGCGGGACTAACACCGGGGAGCTGTTTTTT,CASSFRGGFSGTNTGELFF
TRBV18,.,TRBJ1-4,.,TGTGCCAGCTCACCCTTTCTGAATGAAAAACTGTTTTTT,CASSPFLNEKLFF